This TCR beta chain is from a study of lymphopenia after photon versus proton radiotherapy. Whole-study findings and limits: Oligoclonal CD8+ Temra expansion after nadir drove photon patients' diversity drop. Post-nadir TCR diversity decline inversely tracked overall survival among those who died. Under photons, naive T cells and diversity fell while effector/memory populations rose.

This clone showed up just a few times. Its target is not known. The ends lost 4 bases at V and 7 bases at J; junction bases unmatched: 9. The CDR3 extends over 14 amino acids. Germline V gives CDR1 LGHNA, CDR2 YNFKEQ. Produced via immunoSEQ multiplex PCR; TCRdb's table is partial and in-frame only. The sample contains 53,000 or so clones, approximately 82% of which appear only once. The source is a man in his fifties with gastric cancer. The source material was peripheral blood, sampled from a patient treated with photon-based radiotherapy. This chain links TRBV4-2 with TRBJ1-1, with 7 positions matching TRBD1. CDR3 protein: CASSLREGGVEAFF. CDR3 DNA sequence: TGTGCCAGCAGCCTAAGGGAAGGGGGCGTTGAAGCTTTCTTT.